The entry below gives a single T cell receptor beta chain sequence along with its context. The CDR3 is 14 amino acids. The junction had 5 bases not matched to a gene; V was cut back by 5 bases and J by 2 bases. Germline loops: CDR1 MNHNS, CDR2 SASEGT. The sample originates from a study of technical replicates of blood from a handful of donors. This table comes from immunoSEQ multiplex PCR, and its TCRdb copy is limited to in-frame clones, with some not included. Of 65,000 to 95,000 clones in the sample, 95% to 98% were seen once. The sequence derives from a human donor in good health. This rearrangement joins TRBV6-1 to TRBJ1-2; 7 bases agree with TRBD1. Sequenced input: T cells isolated from PBMCs. CDR3 DNA sequence: TGTGCCAGCAGTCCGACAGGGCCGAACTATGGCTACACCTTC. It translates to CASSPTGPNYGYTF.